This T cell receptor (beta chain) was profiled in a study of response to subunit inactivated influenza vaccine. Study outcomes and limitations: The authors proposed limited new T cell recruitment per seasonal influenza vaccination.

The germline V gene encodes CDR1 MGHRA and CDR2 YSYEKL. This CDR3 has 14 residues. The trim removed 4 bases at V and 4 bases at J, leaving 4 bases unmatched. This clonotype was seen more than once but under ten times. The antigen is undetermined. TCRdb re-called the RT-PCR reads with MiXCR, one entry per CDR3 protein. This sample has about 540,000 distinct CDR3 sequences, with around 15% found just once. The sample here was PBMCs from blood, taken roughly 12 days after vaccination. The chain recombines TRBV4-1 with TRBJ1-1; TRBD1 agrees at 9 bases. This sequence originates from a man aged 45-65 years who received an inactivated influenza vaccine. CDR3 sequence reads: CASSRQTGGTEAFF. CDR3 nucleotide sequence: TGCGCCAGCAGCCGTCAGACAGGGGGCACTGAAGCTTTCTTT.